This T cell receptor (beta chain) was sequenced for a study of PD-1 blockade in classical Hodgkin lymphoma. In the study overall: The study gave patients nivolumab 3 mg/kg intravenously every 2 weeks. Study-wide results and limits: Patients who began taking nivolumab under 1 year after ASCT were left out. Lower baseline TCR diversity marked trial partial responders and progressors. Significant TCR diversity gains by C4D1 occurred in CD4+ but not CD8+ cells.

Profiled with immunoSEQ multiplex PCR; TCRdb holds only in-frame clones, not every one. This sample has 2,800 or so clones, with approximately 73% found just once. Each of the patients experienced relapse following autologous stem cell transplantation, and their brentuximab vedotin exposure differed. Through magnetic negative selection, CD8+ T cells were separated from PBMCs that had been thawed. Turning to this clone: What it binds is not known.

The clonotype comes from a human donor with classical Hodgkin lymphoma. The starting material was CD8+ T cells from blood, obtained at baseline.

In DNA, the CDR3 is TGTGCCAGCAGCTCCCGGACAGGGAGTTCCCACAATGAGCAGTTCTTC. It is translated as CASSSRTGSSHNEQFF. The J gene is TRBJ2-1, the V gene TRBV9; TRBD1 matches at 8 bases. Germline V gene sequence: CDR1 SGDLS, CDR2 YYNGEE. The CDR3 is 16 amino acids. Trimming at V came to 4 bases and at J to 5 bases, leaving 11 bases not matched to a gene.